This TCR beta chain comes out of a study of cytomegalovirus exposure and HLA in healthy donors. In the study overall: HLA-typed donors were the source of roughly 80 million unique TCRs held in an early data release. Study observations and caveats: The authors later found HLA-associated TCR beta chains more clonally expanded than equally common others. Reports credit the classifier with highly specific, highly sensitive diagnosis of cytomegalovirus status. By a later analysis, the bulk of CMV-associated TCR beta chains appeared HLA-restricted.

CDR3 length: 15 residues. Germline CDR1 reads SEHNR; CDR2 reads FQNEAQ (reference sequence). The PCR was carried out with 60 Vbeta primers and 13 Jbeta primers. Profiling relied on immunoSEQ multiplex PCR, and the TCRdb table lists in-frame clones only, not all of them. Among roughly 170,000 clones listed, 76% were seen once. As regards this clone: What it binds is unknown. Germline is not matched at one junction end, which may reflect a read error.

The receptor was derived from a female donor in good health and CMV-seronegative. Sequencing was performed on PBMCs. This chain links TRBV7-9 with TRBJ2-7; 9 bases fit TRBD1. The CDR3 bases are TGTTCCAGCCAAAAAACCGGGACAGGGCCTCGGGAGCAGTACTTC. Translating gives CSSQKTGTGPREQYF.